This T cell receptor (beta chain) was obtained from a study of blood T cell repertoires in COVID-19. CDR1 and CDR2 (germline): SEHNR, FQNEAQ (reference sequence). V lost 3 bases and J lost 4; bases outside the gene matches: 3. This CDR3 region has 15 residues. Clones were read by immunoSEQ multiplex PCR, and TCRdb kept only the in-frame ones, dropping some. The profile shows 470,000 or so clones, approximately 85% of them singletons. The gene calls are TRBV7-9 and TRBJ2-6; 7 bases line up with TRBD1. The TCR was taken from a human donor in a cohort sampled during active COVID-19. The sample comprised peripheral blood. The CDR3 here is CASSFDRAGANVLTF. The CDR3 coding sequence is TGTGCCAGCAGCTTTGACAGGGCCGGGGCCAACGTCCTGACTTTC.